Listed below are T cell receptor beta chains from one sample, sequenced in a study of CD4 and CD8 cells across lung adenocarcinoma regions. One entry per CDR3 protein results from TCRdb running MiXCR on the PCR reads. This table holds over 20,000 distinct CDR3 sequences, approximately 49% found once. Sequenced: CD8+ T cells from the center of a lung tumor. Receptors originate from a female donor with lung adenocarcinoma. The CD4 and CD8 labels of this study may be unreliable. Each CDR3 is given with its conserved first and last residue. The order of the fields is clone size, D gene, J gene, V gene, CDR3 protein, CDR3 DNA. A D gene is named only where the DNA matches it firmly. Clone size is shown for a subset of rows, as once, few, many or a class of expanded clone.

NA,NA,TRBJ2-5,TRBV27,CASGGFVQDTQYF,TGTGCCAGCGGGGGGTTTGTACAAGACACCCAGTACTTC
once,NA,TRBJ1-6,TRBV6-1,CASTTDRSGSPLHF,TGTGCCAGCACCACTGACAGATCAGGTTCACCCCTCCACTTT
few,NA,TRBJ2-3,TRBV6-1,CASNPQAFTDTQYF,TGTGCCAGCAATCCTCAGGCGTTCACAGATACGCAGTATTTT
many,TRBD2,TRBJ2-4,TRBV3-1,CASRGGGAAKNIQYF,TGTGCCAGCAGGGGCGGGGGGGCGGCCAAAAACATTCAGTACTTC
NA,NA,TRBJ2-3,TRBV27,CARCAKNTQYF,TGTGCCCGCTGTGCCAAAAACACGCAGTATTTT
NA,NA,TRBJ2-3,TRBV6-5,CASSYSPASPPDTQYF,TGTGCCAGCAGTTACTCCCCTGCTTCCCCGCCAGATACGCAGTATTTT
NA,NA,TRBJ2-2,TRBV6-1,CASSTTGRRTGELFF,TGTGCCAGCTCTACGACGGGACGTCGGACCGGGGAGCTGTTTTTT
few,NA,TRBJ2-2,TRBV10-1,CASSGSRLGELFF,TGCGCCAGCTCCGGGTCCCGCTTAGGGGAGCTGTTTTTT
NA,NA,TRBJ2-7,TRBV4-1,CASSLRDTSSYEQYF,TGCGCCAGCAGCCTCCGGGACACCAGCTCCTACGAGCAGTACTTC
NA,TRBD1,TRBJ2-7,TRBV6-1,CASHPGQAIEQYF,TGTGCCAGCCACCCGGGACAGGCCATCGAGCAGTACTTC
many,NA,TRBJ2-3,TRBV10-2,CASSRQADTQYF,TGCGCCAGCAGTAGACAGGCCGATACGCAGTATTTT
NA,TRBD2,TRBJ2-2,TRBV30,CAWSVKFASGPNTGELFF,TGTGCCTGGAGTGTAAAATTCGCTAGCGGTCCGAACACCGGGGAGCTGTTTTTT
NA,TRBD2,TRBJ2-1,TRBV10-2,CASRAGKKSGKNYNEQFF,TGCGCCAGCAGAGCGGGAAAAAAGAGCGGGAAGAACTACAATGAGCAGTTCTTC
NA,NA,TRBJ1-1,TRBV6-1,CASSELGGDTEAFF,TGTGCCAGCAGTGAACTGGGGGGGGACACTGAAGCTTTCTTT
NA,NA,TRBJ2-6,TRBV12-3/TRBV12-4,CASSPYGRELSGANVLTF,TGTGCCAGCAGCCCTTACGGCCGGGAACTCTCTGGGGCCAACGTCCTGACTTTC
NA,TRBD2,TRBJ2-5,TRBV20-1,CSAPQRTSGRAGETQYF,TGCAGTGCCCCTCAGCGGACTAGCGGGAGGGCAGGAGAGACCCAGTACTTC
few,NA,TRBJ2-3,TRBV9,CASSPRRGMLAGNLRGPTDTQYF,TGTGCCAGCAGCCCCCGTAGGGGGATGTTAGCGGGAAACCTGAGGGGGCCCACAGATACGCAGTATTTT
many,TRBD1,TRBJ2-7,TRBV11-2,CASSSAWDSYEQYF,TGTGCCAGCAGCTCGGCCTGGGACAGCTACGAGCAGTACTTC
NA,NA,TRBJ2-5,TRBV27,CAGGFGGRDQETQYF,TGTGCCGGGGGTTTTGGGGGCAGAGACCAAGAGACGCAGTACTTC
few,TRBD2,TRBJ2-3,TRBV9,CASSSSTSGRLYEQYF,TGTGCCAGCAGCTCAAGCACTAGCGGGAGGTTGTACGAGCAGTACTTT
once,NA,TRBJ2-5,TRBV27,CASRGWGRRDQDTQYF,TGTGCCAGCAGGGGTTGGGGGCGCCGTGACCAAGACACCCAGTACTTC
NA,NA,TRBJ2-5,TRBV6-1,CAGRGAADQNTQYF,TGTGCGGGGCGTGGGGCGGCGGACCAAAACACCCAGTACTTC
once,NA,TRBJ2-5,TRBV27,CASGGREEKIQYF,TGTGCCAGCGGGGGCCGTGAAGAAAAGATCCAGTACTTC
NA,NA,TRBJ2-5,TRBV9,CASSLGYQETQYF,TGTGCCAGCAGCTTGGGGTACCAAGAGACCCAGTACTTC
many,NA,TRBJ2-1,TRBV7-2,CASSLAGLVNEQFF,TGTGCCAGCAGCTTAGCGGGACTCGTTAATGAGCAGTTCTTC
NA,NA,TRBJ2-4,TRBV10-3,CVTGTWAKDMQYF,TGTGTCACGGGGACGTGGGCCAAAGACATGCAGTACTTT
NA,NA,TRBJ2-7,TRBV6-1,CASKGGASYEQYF,TGTGCCAGCAAGGGGGGAGCCTCCTACGAGCAGTACTTC
NA,NA,TRBJ1-2,TRBV10-3,CAISESPGATPGYTF,TGTGCCATCAGTGAGTCTCCGGGGGCTACACCTGGCTACACCTTC
many,TRBD2,TRBJ2-1,TRBV27,CASTSGRVGNEQFF,TGTGCCAGTACTAGCGGGAGGGTCGGGAATGAGCAGTTCTTC
NA,TRBD1,TRBJ1-2,TRBV20-1,CSARDIGTGGRTTF,TGCAGTGCTAGAGATATAGGAACAGGGGGGCGGACCACCTTC
few,TRBD2,TRBJ2-1,TRBV6-1,CASSERSGGRSEQFF,TGTGCCAGCAGTGAAAGGAGTGGCGGGAGGTCTGAGCAGTTCTTC
many,TRBD1,TRBJ1-6,TRBV6-1,CASRAGTANSPLHF,TGTGCCAGCAGAGCCGGGACAGCAAATTCACCCCTCCACTTT
NA,NA,TRBJ2-1,TRBV12-3/TRBV12-4,CASSPGPIKQFF,TGTGCCAGCAGTCCCGGACCGATTAAGCAGTTCTTC
few,TRBD2,TRBJ2-7,TRBV10-3,CAIPGGGVFYEQYF,TGTGCCATCCCGGGGGGGGGGGTATTCTACGAGCAGTACTTC
NA,NA,TRBJ2-4,TRBV10-1,CGSKGLRDQDIQYF,TGCGGCAGCAAGGGGCTGCGAGACCAAGATATTCAGTACTTC
NA,NA,TRBJ2-3,TRBV12-3/TRBV12-4,CASGTGLFSTDTQYF,TGTGCCAGCGGGACTGGCCTGTTTAGCACAGATACGCAGTATTTT
NA,TRBD2,TRBJ2-4,TRBV25-1,CASSEGGGGKDIQYF,TGTGCCAGCAGTGAAGGGGGGGGAGGCAAAGATATTCAGTATTTC
NA,NA,TRBJ1-1,TRBV7-9,CASSSNGGTEAFF,TGTGCCAGCAGCTCTAACGGCGGAACTGAAGCTTTCTTT
NA,NA,TRBJ1-1,TRBV10-1,CASAGPTEAFF,TGCGCCAGCGCAGGGCCCACTGAAGCTTTCTTT
NA,TRBD1,TRBJ2-5,TRBV6-1,CAGSEGGRDQDTQYF,TGTGCCGGGAGTGAAGGGGGCCGGGACCAAGATACCCAGTACTTC
few,TRBD1,TRBJ2-1,TRBV11-2,CASSPGNRGSELFF,TGTGCCAGCAGCCCCGGTAACAGGGGCTCCGAGCTCTTCTTC
NA,NA,TRBJ2-4,TRBV6-1,CASTGLGAKNIQYF,TGTGCCAGCACGGGGCTGGGAGCCAAAAACATTCAGTACTTC
few,NA,TRBJ1-1,TRBV30,CAWSVEGGTEAFF,TGTGCCTGGAGTGTAGAGGGGGGCACTGAAGCTTTCTTT
medium-sized,TRBD1,TRBJ1-2,TRBV6-1,CASRDRGNTNYGYTF,TGTGCCAGCAGGGACAGGGGAAATACTAACTATGGCTACACCTTC
NA,NA,TRBJ2-3,TRBV6-1,CARGQGGGDTDTQYF,TGTGCCAGGGGGCAGGGGGGGGGCGACACAGATACGCAGTATTTC
NA,NA,TRBJ2-4,TRBV6-1,CASSDRGLYTDMQYF,TGTGCCAGCAGTGATCGGGGGCTTTACACAGACATGCAGTACTTT
NA,TRBD2,TRBJ2-3,TRBV6-1,CASSESPSGSTDTQYF,TGTGCCAGCAGTGAATCCCCTAGCGGCAGCACAGATACGCAGTATTTT
NA,NA,TRBJ2-2,TRBV6-1,CASSVVTVGTGELFF,TGTGCCAGCAGTGTTGTGACAGTCGGCACCGGGGAGCTGTTTTTT
NA,NA,TRBJ2-1,TRBV6-1,CASRLNQETQFF,TGTGCCAGCAGGCTGAATCAAGAGACCCAGTTCTTC
NA,NA,TRBJ2-4,TRBV27,CASRRLGLSDKNIQYF,TGTGCCAGCAGAAGACTAGGACTGTCTGACAAAAACATTCAGTACTTC
few,NA,TRBJ2-5,TRBV10-3,CAIRGDVGETQYF,TGTGCCATCAGGGGGGACGTCGGAGAGACCCAGTACTTC
NA,TRBD2,TRBJ2-1,TRBV6-1,CASSSWGLAASSYNEQFF,TGTGCCAGCAGTAGTTGGGGACTAGCGGCAAGCTCCTACAATGAGCAGTTCTTC
NA,NA,TRBJ2-3,TRBV7-3,CASSPSQADTQYF,TGTGCCAGCAGCCCCTCACAGGCAGATACGCAGTATTTT